The sequence of this T cell receptor beta chain was determined in a study of blood T cell repertoires in COVID-19. The wider study: Material from acute and convalescent COVID-19 was sourced from the United States, Italy and Spain. PBMCs, B-cell-depleted T cells, or T cells were the source of the cDNA or gDNA that made up the material.

In the authors' methods: From reference gene primer amplification, estimates of nucleated cell counts were derived. Method: immunoSEQ multiplex PCR; TCRdb's copy keeps in-frame clones and lacks some. The V and J calls and clone size are taken from that table; D and trimming were inferred from the DNA. The profile shows 380,000 or so clones, roughly 88% of them singletons. This clone was recorded a few times. Membership in each cohort depended on participant-reported clinical history. The TCR was taken from a woman in her twenties or thirties with acute COVID-19. The sequencing input was PBMCs or T cells enriched from blood (not recorded which).

The CDR3 region is CASSLVGRGSTDTQYF. The CDR3 region has the DNA TGTGCCAGCAGCTTAGTCGGGCGGGGAAGCACAGATACGCAGTATTTT. The chain uses TRBV7-8 and TRBJ2-3, with D possibly TRBD2 on 6 matching bases. V was clipped by 1 base and J by 0 bases, with 11 bases between them. The germline V gene encodes CDR1 SGHVS and CDR2 FQNEAQ. The CDR3 spans 16 residues.